The 27 T cell receptor beta chains below were found in one sample sequenced in a study of early T cells in non-severe SARS-CoV-2 infection. In TCRdb, the 5' RACE reads were re-called with MiXCR into one record per CDR3 protein. Altogether tens of thousands of distinct CDR3 sequences are present, 4.7% being singletons, with the ten largest covering just under 8%. Material: whole blood. The receptors derive from an adult who was a healthcare worker with PCR-confirmed SARS-CoV-2 infection or an uninfected control (not recorded which).

This clonotype was detected many times. The chain is built from TRBV3-1 and TRBJ1-1; D gene ambiguous. V was shortened by 4 bases and J by 4 bases, with 13 bases between the two germline ends. CDR1 and CDR2 (germline): LGHDT, YNNKEL (reference sequence). The length of the CDR3 is 14 residues. The CDR3 reads CASSRGSAGTEAFF. CDR3 bases: TGTGCCAGCAGCCGAGGATCTGCGGGCACTGAAGCTTTCTTT.

This clonotype was counted many times. The rearrangement links TRBV5-1 to TRBJ2-3, with 7 bases matching TRBD1. Germline V gene sequence: CDR1 SGHRS, CDR2 YFSETQ. The length of the CDR3 is 15 residues. The V segment lost 0 bases and the J segment 2 bases; nucleotides outside the gene matches: 3. This CDR3 reads CASSLGDRITDTQYF. The DNA of the CDR3 is TGCGCCAGCAGCTTGGGGGACAGAATCACAGATACGCAGTATTTT.

This clonotype was seen at least ten times. In DNA, the CDR3 is TGTGCCTCCGGCGGGGTAAACTCCTACGAGCAGTACTTC. This gives the protein CASGGVNSYEQYF. This chain uses TRBV28 with TRBJ2-7, with D perhaps matching TRBD2 (6 bases). V was shortened by 11 bases and J by 0 bases, with 14 bases between the two germline ends. The CDR3 totals 13 residues. The V gene's germline CDR1 is MDHEN and CDR2 SYDVKM.

This clonotype was seen many times. The chain employs TRBV28 and TRBJ1-5; TRBD1 matches at 12 bases. J lost 7 bases, V lost 3 bases, and 4 bases had no gene match. The CDR3 is 15 amino acids. CDR1 and CDR2 (germline): MDHEN, SYDVKM. The CDR3 here is CASSLGQGAGQPQHF. The DNA for the CDR3 is TGTGCCAGCAGTTTGGGACAGGGGGCAGGGCAGCCCCAGCATTTT.

The chain recombines TRBV5-1 with TRBJ1-2; the D gene is possibly TRBD1 (6 bases). The V and J ends lost 2 bases and 0 bases respectively, with 8 bases between them. Germline-derived CDR1 and CDR2 are SGHRS and YFSETQ. The CDR3 consists of 14 residues. The CDR3 here is CASSFEGANYGYTF. DNA for the CDR3: TGCGCCAGCAGCTTCGAGGGGGCTAACTATGGCTACACCTTC.

This clonotype was observed a few times. In DNA, the CDR3 is TGTGCCAGCAGCTTAACTAGCGGGGGTACCATCTACGAGCAGTACTTC. Protein sequence: CASSLTSGGTIYEQYF. The gene calls are TRBV7-6 and TRBJ2-7; 11 positions match TRBD2. Germline lookup yields CDR1 SGHVS and CDR2 FNYEAQ. CDR3 length: 16 amino acids. Germline trimming cut 2 bases from V and 3 bases from J; bases unmatched to any gene: 6. Looking up the rest from reference TRBV7-6 and TRBJ2-7 gives the full variable domain: GAGVSQSPRYKVTKRGQDVALRCDPISGHVSLYWYRQALGQGPEFLTYFNYEAQQDKSGLPNDRFSAERPEGSISTLTIQRTEQRDSAMYRCASSLTSGGTIYEQYFGPGTRLTVT.

This clonotype showed up many times. The rearrangement joins TRBV11-2 to TRBJ2-2, with TRBD2 matching 8 bases. Germline assignment: CDR1 SGHAT and CDR2 FQNNGV. This CDR3 has 15 amino acids. Unmatched junction bases numbered 6, after V lost 5 bases and J lost 4 bases. CDR3 residues: CASSPSSGATGELFF. The DNA for the CDR3 is TGTGCCAGCAGCCCTAGTAGCGGGGCCACCGGGGAGCTGTTTTTT. The entire variable domain, with the rest obtained from reference TRBV11-2 and TRBJ2-2, is as follows: EAGVAQSPRYKIIEKRQSVAFWCNPISGHATLYWYQQILGQGPKLLIQFQNNGVVDDSQLPKDRFSAERLKGVDSTLKIQPAKLEDSAVYLCASSPSSGATGELFFGEGSRLTVL.

This clonotype was seen repeatedly, ten times or more. The rearrangement links TRBV20-1 to TRBJ2-2, with D uncertain. There are 11 residues in the CDR3. V was clipped by 0 bases and J by 5 bases, with 1 base between them. The germline CDR1 and CDR2 sequences are DFQATT and SNEGSKA (reference sequence). CDR3 region: CSARDTGELFF. In DNA, the CDR3 is TGCAGTGCTAGAGATACCGGGGAGCTGTTTTTT.

This clonotype was picked up many times. The chain joins TRBV28 to TRBJ1-2; D not resolved. V was shortened by 6 bases and J by 3 bases, with 5 bases between the two germline ends. The germline V gene encodes CDR1 MDHEN and CDR2 SYDVKM. This CDR3 is 11 amino acids long. The CDR3 coding sequence is TGTGCCAGCAGGCAGGACTATGGCTACACCTTC. Protein product: CASRQDYGYTF.

This clonotype appeared many times. V and J are TRBV2 and TRBJ1-5, with 7 bases lining up with TRBD1. CDR1 and CDR2 from the germline V gene are SNHLY and FYNNEI. V was pared by 6 bases and J by 9 bases, with 5 bases of the junction left unmatched. The CDR3 length is 12 residues. The CDR3 is CASRPQGLPQHF. The DNA for the CDR3 is TGTGCCAGCAGACCACAGGGGTTGCCCCAGCATTTT.

This clonotype was observed a few times. The chain couples TRBV9 to TRBJ2-6, with a weak D call TRBD2 (5 bases). Germline V CDR1 and CDR2: SGDLS, YYNGEE. This CDR3 is 16 amino acids long. Trimming stripped 0 bases from V and 3 bases from J, with 10 bases between. The DNA of the CDR3 is TGTGCCAGCAGCGTAGAAGCGGATTATGGGGCCAACGTCCTGACTTTC. This gives the protein CASSVEADYGANVLTF. Drawing the rest from reference TRBV9 and TRBJ2-6, the complete variable domain is DSGVTQTPKHLITATGQRVTLRCSPRSGDLSVYWYQQSLDQGLQFLIQYYNGEERAKGNILERFSAQQFPDLHSELNLSSLELGDSALYFCASSVEADYGANVLTFGAGSRLTVL.

Ten or more counts support this clonotype. The chain couples TRBV2 to TRBJ2-1; a weak D match, TRBD1 (5 bases). The CDR3 totals 13 residues. The germline V gene has CDR1 SNHLY and CDR2 FYNNEI. V gave up 6 bases and J gave up 4 bases, with 10 bases separating them. This CDR3 is CASRDTGYNEQFF. DNA of the CDR3: TGTGCCAGCAGGGACACCGGGTACAATGAGCAGTTCTTC.

This clonotype was counted ten times or more. V and J are TRBV28 and TRBJ2-7; D ambiguous. Germline V gives CDR1 MDHEN, CDR2 SYDVKM. The CDR3 is 14 residues long. V dropped 6 bases and J dropped 7 bases, with 19 bases sitting between them. DNA for the CDR3: TGTGCCAGCAGCACCCAGGTTCATTCCTGGGAGCAGTACTTC. Its translation: CASSTQVHSWEQYF. The entire variable domain, with the rest obtained from reference TRBV28 and TRBJ2-7, is as follows: DVKVTQSSRYLVKRTGEKVFLECVQDMDHENMFWYRQDPGLGLRLIYFSYDVKMKEKGDIPEGYSVSREKKERFSLILESASTNQTSMYLCASSTQVHSWEQYFGPGTRLTVT.

This clonotype was seen repeatedly, ten times or more. This sequence joins TRBV4-1 and TRBJ1-5; 7 bases fit TRBD1. The V gene end was trimmed by 8 bases and the J gene end by 0 bases; junction bases not matched to a gene: 7. The CDR3 covers 15 residues. From germline, CDR1 is MGHRA and CDR2 YSYEKL. The CDR3 DNA reads TGCGCCAGCGCACAGGGGACTGTTAGCAATCAGCCCCAGCATTTT. It codes for CASAQGTVSNQPQHF.

This clonotype has a count of ten or more. The rearrangement links TRBV10-2 to TRBJ2-7; 8 bases match TRBD2. Germline V lookup: CDR1 WSHSY, CDR2 SAAADI. This CDR3 comprises 14 residues. After removal of 6 bases from V and 2 bases from J, the junction contained 6 bases not matched to a gene. The CDR3, as DNA: TGCGCCAGCAGGGATCCGGGACTAGCCTACGAGCAGTACTTC. Amino acids: CASRDPGLAYEQYF.

This clonotype was observed many times. The genes are TRBV7-9 and TRBJ1-3; maybe TRBD1 (6 bases). Trimming shortened V by 4 bases and J by 2 bases, and 15 bases separated the two germline ends. Germline V gene lookup returns CDR1 SEHNR and CDR2 FQNEAQ (reference sequence). The CDR3 runs to 16 residues. CDR3 bases: TGTGCCAGCAGCTCGCGGGACATTTATACTGGAAACACCATATATTTT. Protein product: CASSSRDIYTGNTIYF.

This clonotype was counted at least ten times. The chain carries TRBV20-1 and TRBJ1-4; D is possibly TRBD1 (5 bases). This CDR3 comprises 14 residues. Germline CDR1 is DFQATT and CDR2 is SNEGSKA (reference sequence). The V end was cut by 0 bases, the J end by 8 bases, with 13 bases between. The CDR3 nucleotides read TGCAGTGCTAGAGAACGGCGGGGGAACGAAAAACTGTTTTTT. This gives the protein CSARERRGNEKLFF.

This clonotype occurred a few times. The genes are TRBV2 and TRBJ2-1; D is undetermined. CDR3 length equals 10 residues. Deletions cut 3 bases from V and 9 bases from J, with 3 bases between. Germline V gives CDR1 SNHLY, CDR2 FYNNEI. The CDR3 is CASSDTEQFF. CDR3 in DNA: TGTGCCAGCAGTGACACTGAGCAGTTCTTC. Complete variable domain (other parts from reference TRBV2 and TRBJ2-1): EPEVTQTPSHQVTQMGQEVILRCVPISNHLYFYWYRQILGQKVEFLVSFYNNEISEKSEIFDDQFSVERPDGSNFTLKIRSTKLEDSAMYFCASSDTEQFFGPGTRLTVL.

The sample holds many counts of this clonotype. The chain recombines TRBV30 with TRBJ2-7; D gene unclear. CDR1 and CDR2 from the germline V gene are GTSNPN and SVGIG (reference sequence). This CDR3 has 13 amino acids. V lost 0 bases and J 1 base, leaving 7 bases between the germline ends. CDR3 amino acids: CAWSVFSSYEQYF. CDR3 bases: TGTGCCTGGAGTGTATTTAGTTCCTACGAGCAGTACTTC.

This clonotype was detected only a few times. The V and J genes are TRBV7-6 and TRBJ2-1, with TRBD1 matching over 12 bases. The CDR3 contains 15 residues. V trimming: 5 bases; J trimming: 7 bases; junction bases outside the gene matches: 6. CDR1 and CDR2 from the germline V gene are SGHVS and FNYEAQ. The CDR3 bases are TGTGCCAGCAGCACCGGGACAGGGGGCCTGAATGAGCAGTTCTTC. This translates into CASSTGTGGLNEQFF. Full variable domain (remainder filled in from reference TRBV7-6 and TRBJ2-1): GAGVSQSPRYKVTKRGQDVALRCDPISGHVSLYWYRQALGQGPEFLTYFNYEAQQDKSGLPNDRFSAERPEGSISTLTIQRTEQRDSAMYRCASSTGTGGLNEQFFGPGTRLTVL.

This clonotype was found many times. V usage is TRBV4-1 and J usage is TRBJ2-3; 9 bases are a match to TRBD1. Germline V gives CDR1 MGHRA, CDR2 YSYEKL. Germline trimming cut 3 bases from V and 2 bases from J; bases unmatched to any gene: 9. There are 17 residues in the CDR3. The chain's CDR3 is CASSQGLQGAVTDTQYF. The CDR3 region has the DNA TGCGCCAGCAGCCAGGGATTACAGGGGGCTGTCACAGATACGCAGTATTTT.

Ten or more counts support this clonotype. The V call is TRBV11-2, the J call TRBJ2-2; 7 positions agree with TRBD1. With 2 bases clipped from V and 4 bases from J, the junction kept 7 bases outside the gene matches. The CDR3 totals 16 residues. In germline, CDR1 is SGHAT, CDR2 FQNNGV. The CDR3: CASSLSTGSSTGELFF. Written as DNA, the CDR3 is TGTGCCAGCAGCTTATCGACAGGGTCGTCCACCGGGGAGCTGTTTTTT.

This clonotype has a count of ten or more. The V call is TRBV7-2, the J call TRBJ1-4, with 8 positions matching TRBD1. Looked up from germline, CDR1 is SGHTA and CDR2 is FQGNSA. V lost 7 bases and J lost 6; bases outside the gene matches: 7. The CDR3 extends over 14 amino acids. The CDR3 DNA sequence: TGTGCCAGCACCCTATCGGGACAGGATGAAAAACTGTTTTTT. Translating it yields CASTLSGQDEKLFF.

This clonotype was recorded a few times. This chain uses TRBV29-1 with TRBJ2-3; weak D call: TRBD2 (5 bases). The germline V gene encodes CDR1 SQVTM and CDR2 ANQGSEA. This CDR3 is 15 amino acids long. Trimming took off 0 bases at V and 3 bases at J, with 13 bases between the two ends. The CDR3 nucleotides are TGCAGCGTTGAAGATCGGAAAACGGGGACAGATACGCAGTATTTT. Its translation: CSVEDRKTGTDTQYF.

This clonotype has ten or more counts. This chain uses TRBV4-2 with TRBJ2-1; tentative D call: TRBD2 (6 bases). Germline V lookup: CDR1 LGHNA, CDR2 YNFKEQ. The CDR3 runs to 14 residues. Between the trimmed V and J ends, which lost 3 bases and 8 bases, there was a span of 14 bases. CDR3 nucleotide sequence: TGTGCCAGCAGCCAGGGACTGGGGACTTATGAGCAGTTCTTC. This encodes CASSQGLGTYEQFF.

This clonotype was recorded at least ten times. The chain is built from TRBV18 and TRBJ1-6; D unresolved. Germline CDR1 is KGHSH and CDR2 is LQKENI. The length of the CDR3 is 14 residues. V lost 7 bases, J lost 7 bases, and 14 bases lay in between. CDR3 DNA: TGTGCCAGCTACAGTGGGTCCGGAAATTCACCCCTCCACTTT. Encoded protein: CASYSGSGNSPLHF.

The table lists this clonotype with many counts. This chain uses TRBV6-2 or TRBV6-3 with TRBJ2-1, with D possibly being TRBD1 (6 bases). Germline V lookup: CDR1 MNHEY, CDR2 SVGEGT. V dropped 11 bases and J dropped 14 bases, with 13 bases sitting between them. The CDR3 is 9 residues long. The CDR3 sequence is CAPLAGEFF. CDR3 DNA sequence: TGTGCCCCCTTGGCAGGGGAGTTCTTC.